This TCR beta chain emerged from a study of Ad26.COV2.S vaccination and SARS-CoV-2 variants (dated by TCRdb to about 2021). Notes on the research overall: Vaccine-arm donors came from COV1001, a multicentre, randomized, double-blind, placebo-controlled phase I-IIa trial of Ad26.COV2.S in healthy adults. Dosing of Ad26.COV2.S was intramuscular, at either 5x10^10 or 1x10^11 viral particles, delivered as one shot or as two shots spaced 56 days apart. TCRbeta repertoire sequencing was used to assess the specificity and breadth of SARS-CoV-2-reactive T cell receptors after Ad26.COV2.S vaccination. A total of approximately 30 samples were included in the TCR-sequenced set, comprising 19 Ad26.COV2.S vaccine recipients, 5 placebo recipients and 8 SARS-CoV-2 convalescent individuals. Participants in the trial were split at random into five groups of five each, receiving low-dose or high-dose Ad26.COV2.S once or twice, or else placebo on both occasions. Investigators remained blinded to trial group allocation during experiments and outcome assessment. The study at large found these results: Non-spike TCR breadth was comparable between vaccine and placebo recipients, consistent with the vaccine containing only spike. Comparing responses between vaccine doses or regimens was not something the study was powered to do. It was noted by the authors that total T cell responses may have been underestimated by the TCR breadth and depth analyses. Compared with placebo recipients, Ad26.COV2.S recipients showed higher spike-specific TCR breadth (P = 0.0014). After vaccination, substantial breadth of spike-specific CD8+ and CD4+ T cell responses was reported.

The treatment or condition label for this specimen denotes: about 20 received Ad26.COV2.S at low or high dose, single or two shots; several received placebo; per-sample allocation not given. Repertoires of vaccine and placebo recipients were sequenced from samples taken on day 63 after the first injection. In Cohort 1b, roughly 25 adults aged 18-55 years were enrolled at a single site in Boston, USA, between 29 July and 7 August 2020. As a vaccine, Ad26.COV2.S was a replication-incompetent adenovirus type 26 vector that expressed a prefusion-stabilized SARS-CoV-2 spike protein derived from the original Wuhan strain. TCRbeta CDR3 regions were sequenced with the immunoSEQ Assay. After extraction, genomic DNA underwent amplification by bias-controlled multiplex PCR, followed by high-throughput sequencing. In the paper's pipeline: To quantify the absolute abundance of each unique TCRbeta CDR3 region, sequences were collapsed and filtered. T cell fraction was estimated by normalization of TCRbeta template counts to usable DNA, with usable DNA being measured through amplification of reference genes present in all nucleated cells. Repertoire TCRs were annotated as SARS-CoV-2-specific when V gene, CDR3 amino acid sequence and J gene were exactly matched to a known reactive TCR set. MIRA supplied the reference SARS-CoV-2 TCR set, which was filtered for enrichment in COVID-19-positive ImmuneCODE repertoires so that public or cross-reactive TCRs were removed. Based on the MIRA antigens, annotated TCRs were further analysed at the level of specific ORF or position within ORF. Breadth was defined as annotated unique rearrangements over total unique productive rearrangements; depth was the summed frequency of those rearrangements. Two-sided Wilcoxon rank-sum tests were applied when comparing TCR breadth between groups. The table comes from immuneACCESS by way of TCRdb, which keeps in-frame sequences with V and J called. Part of the clones is missing from these tables; in studies checked, under half for an unresolved V gene and the rest for unknown reasons. V and J calls and clone size are as listed in that table; D and trimming were resolved from the DNA. The sample contains approximately 500,000 clones, 87% of them found a single time. The ten largest clonotypes hold more than 10% of the sample.

Of note for this clone: Its target antigen remains unknown. No base qualities exist here, and no much larger clone lies one base off it.

Including cysteine and phenylalanine, the CDR3 has 14 amino acids. Only the CDR3 region is kept as DNA, spanning 42 bases read in frame from base 1. Relative to germline, V is 3 bases shorter and J is 2 bases shorter, with 14 bases between their ends. Based on the germline V gene (reference sequence), the CDR1 and CDR2 sequences are DFQATT and SNEGSKA. This sequence uses TRBV20-1 and TRBJ2-7; TRBD1 could be the D gene, as 5 bases match. The sequencing here drew on peripheral blood, taken in a trial of Ad26.COV2.S vaccine versus placebo. This sequence was found in a person aged 18-60 years who received the Ad26.COV2.S COVID-19 vaccine or a placebo. The CDR3 amino acid sequence is: CSASGASLAYEQYF. The bases read TGCAGTGCTAGTGGGGCTAGTCTGGCCTACGAGCAGTACTTC.